Listed below are T cell receptor beta chains from one sample, sequenced in a study of shared clonotypes between healthy human individuals. The method was immunoSEQ multiplex PCR; TCRdb's version includes in-frame clones alone and lacks a portion of them. In the table there are over a million clones, approximately 97% of which are singletons. The sample consisted of naive CD4+ T cells sorted from blood. The receptors derive from a man aged 25-40 years in good health. Both conserved end residues are part of each CDR3. Each record gives: D gene, V gene, CDR3 protein. D genes are given only for firm matches.

d_call: TRBD1; v_call: TRBV6-5; cdr3_aa: CASRGTGIYEQYF
d_call: NA; v_call: TRBV7-3; cdr3_aa: CASSSGPDQPQHF
d_call: NA; v_call: TRBV29-1; cdr3_aa: CSAEWRNYGYTF
d_call: TRBD1; v_call: TRBV7-8; cdr3_aa: CASRDPGQMNTEAFF
d_call: TRBD1; v_call: TRBV7-8; cdr3_aa: CASSWERRTGVEQYF
d_call: NA; v_call: TRBV18; cdr3_aa: CASSPLGLQETQYF
d_call: TRBD1; v_call: TRBV27; cdr3_aa: CASSSNDDREIRGYTF
d_call: TRBD1; v_call: TRBV11-2; cdr3_aa: CASNYRGLGNEQFF
d_call: NA; v_call: TRBV7-9; cdr3_aa: CASSLQSTDTQYF
d_call: NA; v_call: TRBV5-1; cdr3_aa: CASSSDGPYEKLFF
d_call: NA; v_call: TRBV28; cdr3_aa: CASSLTRNTEAFF
d_call: NA; v_call: TRBV7-2; cdr3_aa: CASSLAHRTDTQYF
d_call: TRBD2; v_call: TRBV18; cdr3_aa: CASSPGLAGVTYEQFF
d_call: NA; v_call: TRBV5-1; cdr3_aa: CASSLAGASRDEQFF
d_call: NA; v_call: TRBV6-5; cdr3_aa: CASRNLGYGYTF
d_call: NA; v_call: TRBV7-9; cdr3_aa: CASSPRQGPGYTF
d_call: TRBD2; v_call: TRBV29-1; cdr3_aa: CSGSGIQETQYF
d_call: TRBD2; v_call: TRBV18; cdr3_aa: CASSPRGLAGANLDYEQYF
d_call: TRBD2; v_call: TRBV19; cdr3_aa: CASSIGMTSGSTTEQFF
d_call: TRBD1; v_call: TRBV6-1; cdr3_aa: CASSATGVVYEQYF
d_call: NA; v_call: TRBV5-1; cdr3_aa: CASSLGPELLDTGELFF
d_call: NA; v_call: TRBV27; cdr3_aa: CASSRIGGAHSYEQYF
d_call: TRBD2; v_call: TRBV19; cdr3_aa: CASSISRGRANEQYF